These 7 T cell receptor beta chains originate from one sample sequenced in a study of molecular identifiers for immune sequencing clone quantification. TCRdb ran MiXCR on the PCR reads and lists one entry per CDR3 protein. The profile covers over 600,000 distinct CDR3 sequences, with around 20% appearing a single time and roughly 0.83% taken by the ten largest. The sample was naive CD8+ T cells from blood, with Jurkat cell RNA spiked in. Subset indicated: FACS-sorted CD8+CD4-CCR7+CD45RA+ naive T cells. The receptor set was obtained from a human donor in good health. Some libraries in this study had Jurkat cell RNA spiked in.

The rearrangement joins TRBV9 to TRBJ2-7; 7 bases are shared with TRBD1. J lost 1 base, V lost 3 bases, and 4 bases had no gene match. Germline loops: CDR1 SGDLS, CDR2 YYNGEE. This CDR3 is built from 14 residues. The CDR3 sequence is CASSAAGGSYEQYF. The CDR3 DNA is TGTGCCAGCAGCGCGGCAGGGGGATCCTACGAGCAGTACTTC.

The chain carries TRBV20-1 and TRBJ1-6; TRBD1 agrees at 7 bases. The CDR3 is 18 amino acids. Germline V lookup: CDR1 DFQATT, CDR2 SNEGSKA (reference sequence). V was clipped by 2 bases and J by 0 bases; unmatched bases: 10. In DNA, the CDR3 is TGCAGTGCTAGAAGGGTTGGGACAGTTAGCTCCTATAATTCACCCCTCCACTTT. Encoded protein: CSARRVGTVSSYNSPLHF.

A remark on this clonotype: A much bigger clone sits one base away, suggesting this may be a read error. The rearrangement joins TRBV6-2 or TRBV6-3 to TRBJ2-7; D tentatively fits TRBD1 or TRBD2 (5 bases each). The CDR3 contains 15 residues. Germline CDR1 and CDR2: MNHEY and SVGEGT. V lost 2 bases and J 3 bases, leaving 14 bases between the germline ends. CDR3 sequence: CASSYVPGRSYEQYF. CDR3 sequence (DNA): TGTGCCAGCAGTTACGTCCCGGGACGCAGCTACGAGCAGTACTTC.

This clonotype has a count of ten or more. The rearrangement links TRBV29-1 to TRBJ2-7; 11 nucleotides align to TRBD2. This CDR3 comprises 13 residues. Germline V CDR1 and CDR2: SQVTM, ANQGSEA. DNA of the CDR3: TGCAGTGCTGTGGGACTAGCGGAATACGAGCAGTACTTC. Residues: CSAVGLAEYEQYF.

About this clonotype itself: A much bigger clone sits one base away, suggesting this may be a read error. This chain joins TRBV2 and TRBJ2-7; perhaps TRBD2 as D (6 bases). The CDR3 is made up of 15 amino acids. In germline, CDR1 is SNHLY, CDR2 FYNNEI. The DNA for the CDR3 is TGTACCAGCAGTGAAGTAGCCGGGAGCTCCTACGAGCAGTACTTC. It yields the protein CTSSEVAGSSYEQYF. The variable domain in full, completed from reference TRBV2 and TRBJ2-7, reads EPEVTQTPSHQVTQMGQEVILRCVPISNHLYFYWYRQILGQKVEFLVSFYNNEISEKSEIFDDQFSVERPDGSNFTLKIRSTKLEDSAMYFCTSSEVAGSSYEQYFGPGTRLTVT.

In this sample, this clonotype turned up a few times. The rearrangement links TRBV20-1 to TRBJ2-2; D perhaps matches TRBD1 (6 bases). The CDR3 is 14 residues long. With 3 bases removed from V and 3 bases from J, the gap between germline ends came to 11 bases. The V gene's germline CDR1 is DFQATT and CDR2 SNEGSKA (reference sequence). CDR3 residues: CSASTTGYTGELFF. In nucleotides, the CDR3 is TGCAGTGCTAGTACCACAGGGTACACCGGGGAGCTGTTTTTT.

This clonotype occurred many times. J is TRBJ2-7 and V is TRBV27; 7 bases line up with TRBD1. V shed 10 bases and J 6 bases; nucleotides not matched to a gene: 9. CDR1 and CDR2 from the germline V gene are MNHEY and SMNVEV (reference sequence). CDR3 length: 12 amino acids. The CDR3 protein is CATTLPGGEQYF. The CDR3 coding sequence is TGTGCCACCACTCTCCCAGGGGGCGAGCAGTACTTC.